This T cell receptor (beta chain) emerged from a study of T cell responses to AZD1222 COVID-19 vaccine. The wider study: It was second doses at about 4 or about 12 weeks that were pooled.

General observations from the study: With two AZD1222 doses given, Spike-specific TCR breadth and depth both rose. Among AZD1222 vaccinees, only six or seven were seropositive at baseline.

Here immunoSEQ multiplex PCR was the method, and the copy in TCRdb shows in-frame clones only, minus some. The sample holds roughly 130,000 clones, 90% to 95% seen once. The CDR3 loop spans 12 amino acids. Germline loops: CDR1 MDHEN, CDR2 SYDVKM. Note on this clone: The antigen remains unidentified. An end of the junction does not agree with germline; a read error may underlie this.

This TCR derives from an adult in good health. The sample consisted of peripheral blood, taken on day 0 of AZD1222 vaccination. The chain has TRBV28 and TRBJ1-5; D ambiguous. The CDR3 DNA is TGTGCCACCGAGCCAGCACGTCAGGCCCAGCATTTT. Translation: CATEPARQAQHF.